This TCR beta chain was recorded in a study of blood T cells in healthy people across ages (dated by TCRdb to about 2015). With regard to the full study: In model experiments, roughly one uniquely barcoded TCR beta cDNA molecule per two T cells was captured by template switching. The study analyzed two additional independent replicas of 1 million unique cDNA reads from the same blood draw for two donors, one aged 18 to 30 and one aged 80 or older. The donors were split into four age groups: young (average around 15 years), middle-aged (roughly 39), aged (about 62) and long-lived (over 80). Donors of different ages were randomly distributed across sequencing lanes to avoid experimental bias. To track age-related changes in TCR beta repertoire diversity, the study relied on deep sequencing normalized with unique cDNA molecular identifiers.

A few counts support this clonotype. Its antigen is unknown. Base qualities are not recorded, but no much larger clone differs from it by a single base. The library was prepared using 5' RACE. Instrument on record: Illumina HiSeq 2500. A second PCR of about 7 to 12 cycles was performed with a sample-barcoded 5' primer and a J-beta primer mix. A template-switch 5' adaptor carrying 12 random nucleotides introduced a unique molecular identifier onto each TCR beta cDNA molecule. Each sample yielded at least 2.5 million CDR3-containing paired-end reads. All of the RNA was converted into first-strand cDNA using the Mint cDNA synthesis kit, with a TRBC-specific oligonucleotide serving as the primer. Following uracil-DNA glycosylase treatment, all cDNA underwent a first 18-cycle PCR with the universal primers M1SS and BC2_uni_R. The paper's processing steps were these. Each sample was normalized by randomly selecting 1 million high-quality reads, each carrying a distinct molecular identifier. Instead of being binned into consensus sequences, reads that shared molecular identifiers were thrown out. MiTCR, with a Q25 quality threshold and the strictest error-elimination algorithm, was used for CDR3 identification, clonotype clustering and error correction. Lower-bound total TCR beta diversity was estimated with a nonparametric unseen species model using Euler transformation. In TCRdb, the public reads were trimmed at Q25 with fastp and aligned with MiXCR, with productive beta chains retained. Each CDR3 protein gets just one entry, which takes the most common genes and DNA from the rows behind it. What appears here as the V and J calls and clone size reflects TCRdb's work, not the paper's. The sample table lists some 1.5 million distinct CDR3 sequences, about 30% of them with a count of one. The ten largest make up more than 6% of the sample.

Donors were 40 or so systemically healthy Caucasian individuals from Russia aged roughly 6 to 100 years. Each donor gave 8 to 10 milliliters of peripheral blood, drawn into EDTA-treated Vacutainer tubes. Ficoll-Paque density-gradient centrifugation was used to isolate PBMCs, with at least 6.5 million per sample. Trizol reagent was used to extract total RNA from PBMCs, with at least 5 micrograms per sample. The percentages of naive CD45RAhigh/CD27high T cells were determined by flow cytometry on a PBMC aliquot from every donor. General findings and caveats noted by the study authors: The long-lived group showed more naive CD4+ T cells, fewer expanded clones and increased TCR diversity than the aged group, suggesting age selection. Bulk unsorted PBMC profiling prevented conclusive comparison of naive and antigen-experienced compartments. Estimates of total diversity based on one million sequenced T cells were regarded as lower bounds and as underestimates. As age increased, observed TCR beta diversity per million T cells dropped in a roughly linear way, and a significant reduction was already evident by age 40. The percentage of naive T cells measured by flow cytometry correlated strongly with observed TCR beta diversity. Because donor CMV infection status was unknown, age-related changes in expanded clonotypes were potentially confounded.

The material sequenced was blood. This receptor was identified in a woman aged 30 to 39 in good health.

The nucleotide sequence is TGCAGTGCTCCGGGGGGGACTAGTTCCAATGAGCAGTTCTTC. Its translation reads: CSAPGGTSSNEQFF. The rearrangement joined TRBV20-1 to TRBJ2-1; 8 middle bases align to TRBD2. The CDR3 goes from the cysteine to the phenylalanine over 14 residues. Solely the CDR3 DNA is kept, with 42 bases framed from the first base. CDR1 and CDR2 are drawn from the germline V gene (reference sequence): DFQATT, SNEGSKA. V and J are trimmed by 5 bases and 6 bases, and the gene matches miss 9 bases of the junction.